These 27 T cell receptor beta chains were sequenced from one sample in a study of blood T cell repertoires in COVID-19. Profiling relied on immunoSEQ multiplex PCR, and the TCRdb table lists in-frame clones only, not all of them. The sample consists of 100,000 to 120,000 clones, roughly 85% of them appearing once. Source material: peripheral blood. Source of these receptors: a human donor in a cohort sampled during active COVID-19.

This clone has just one count. The chain has TRBV28 and TRBJ1-4, with D perhaps TRBD1 (6 bases). CDR3 length: 15 amino acids. The ends were cut back, 2 bases at V and 3 bases at J, with 10 bases in the middle. From germline, CDR1 is MDHEN and CDR2 SYDVKM. CDR3 amino acids: CASSLLGASNEKLFF. CDR3 DNA: TGTGCCAGCAGTTTACTGGGGGCTTCTAATGAAAAACTGTTTTTT.

The rearrangement uses TRBV20-1 and TRBJ2-3; a weak D match, TRBD1 (5 bases). Germline lookup yields CDR1 DFQATT and CDR2 SNEGSKA (reference sequence). The CDR3 totals 13 residues. V was clipped by 3 bases and J by 2 bases, with 9 bases between them. The CDR3 reads CSASVGPTDTQYF. As DNA, the CDR3 is TGCAGTGCTAGTGTGGGGCCCACAGATACGCAGTATTTT.

V gene TRBV27 combines with J gene TRBJ1-2; D is unclear. The CDR3 sequence is 14 residues long. V was clipped by 5 bases and J by 0 bases, with 10 bases between them. The germline V gene encodes CDR1 MNHEY and CDR2 SMNVEV (reference sequence). For the CDR3, the DNA is TGTGCCAGCAGTCAGGATTGGACTAACTATGGCTACACCTTC. Translated: CASSQDWTNYGYTF.

This chain links TRBV12-3 or TRBV12-4 with TRBJ1-6; unclear D gene. Trimming shortened V by 3 bases and J by 9 bases, and 6 bases separated the two germline ends. This CDR3 region has 12 residues. The CDR3: CASSFYPSPLHF. The CDR3 DNA is TGTGCCAGCAGTTTTTATCCTTCACCCCTCCACTTT.

The chain joins TRBV19 to TRBJ2-5; no clear D. Germline loops: CDR1 LNHDA, CDR2 SQIVND (reference sequence). The CDR3 is 12 amino acids. V lost 6 bases and J lost 1, with 6 bases in between. The CDR3 here is CASSRSQETQYF. CDR3 coding DNA: TGTGCCAGTAGCCGGAGCCAAGAGACCCAGTACTTC. The full variable domain, in which reference TRBV19 and TRBJ2-5 provide the parts outside the CDR3, is DGGITQSPKYLFRKEGQNVTLSCEQNLNHDAMYWYRQDPGQGLRLIYYSQIVNDFQKGDIAEGYSVSREKKESFPLTVTSAQKNPTAFYLCASSRSQETQYFGPGTRLLVL.

This chain joins TRBV10-2 and TRBJ2-7, with 7 bases identical to TRBD2. After removal of 6 bases from V and 4 bases from J, the junction contained 6 bases not matched to a gene. The CDR3 consists of 13 residues. The V gene's germline CDR1 is WSHSY and CDR2 SAAADI. The CDR3 bases are TGCGCCAGCAGCCCTTCGGGGGGATACGAGCAGTACTTC. Translation: CASSPSGGYEQYF.

The chain is built from TRBV18 and TRBJ2-7; 7 bases fit TRBD1. The CDR3 runs to 15 residues. Germline CDR1 and CDR2: KGHSH and LQKENI. V was pared by 5 bases and J by 1 base, with 8 bases of the junction left unmatched. The CDR3 DNA reads TGTGCCAGCTCATTATCCCGGGACAGTTCCTACGAGCAGTACTTC. It specifies CASSLSRDSSYEQYF.

The chain combines TRBV6-2 or TRBV6-3 with TRBJ1-5, with 9 positions matching TRBD1. J gave up 13 bases and V 5 bases, and 12 bases lay outside the gene matches. The CDR3 loop spans 14 amino acids. The germline CDR1 and CDR2 sequences are MNHEY and SVGEGT. The CDR3 loop is CASSRDRVDRGQHF. As DNA, the CDR3 is TGTGCCAGCAGTAGGGACAGGGTGGACAGGGGTCAGCATTTT.

V and J are TRBV6-4 and TRBJ1-3, with D uncertain. Per the germline V gene, CDR1 is MRHNA and CDR2 is SNTAGT. The V end lost 2 bases, the J end lost 0 bases, and 8 bases lay between the germline ends. This CDR3 comprises 15 residues. The DNA for the CDR3 is TGTGCCAGCAGTGACCAGGCCCACTCTGGAAACACCATATATTTT. This sequence encodes CASSDQAHSGNTIYF.

The chain combines TRBV5-1 with TRBJ2-1, with 9 bases aligning to TRBD2. J lost 7 bases, V lost 0 bases, and 5 bases had no gene match. The CDR3 has 15 residues. CDR1 SGHRS and CDR2 YFSETQ come from the germline V gene. CDR3 nucleotide sequence: TGCGCCAGCAGCTTGGACAGCGGGGGGACTAATGAGCAGTTCTTC. It yields the protein CASSLDSGGTNEQFF.

The V and J genes are TRBV6-1 and TRBJ2-1, with D unresolved. The V gene lost 2 bases and the J gene lost 8 bases, with 13 bases spanning the gap. This CDR3 is built from 14 residues. Germline V gives CDR1 MNHNS, CDR2 SASEGT. CDR3 amino acids: CASSERDITYEQFF. CDR3 coding DNA: TGTGCCAGCAGTGAAAGAGACATAACCTATGAGCAGTTCTTC.

The chain is built from TRBV3-1 (or the pseudogene TRBV3-2) and TRBJ2-1; D remains ambiguous. This CDR3 spans 15 amino acids. The germline gives CDR1 LGHDT, CDR2 YNNKEL (reference sequence). Trimming stripped 1 base from V and 4 bases from J, with 11 bases between. In DNA, the CDR3 is TGTGCCAGCAGCCAAGTCGCGCGACTGTACAATGAGCAGTTCTTC. It translates to CASSQVARLYNEQFF.

The genes are TRBV19 and TRBJ2-7; tentative D call: TRBD1 (7 bases). V lost 5 bases, J lost 4 bases, and 18 bases lay in between. This CDR3 is 15 amino acids long. Per the germline V gene, CDR1 is LNHDA and CDR2 is SQIVND (reference sequence). CDR3 region: CASSAGTDTLYEQYF. CDR3 sequence (DNA): TGTGCCAGTAGTGCGGGGACAGATACACTTTACGAGCAGTACTTC.

The chain has TRBV5-1 and TRBJ2-3; no reliable D call. This CDR3 is 13 amino acids long. Trimming cost V 3 bases and J 4 bases, with 9 bases left between them. From germline, CDR1 is SGHRS and CDR2 YFSETQ. The CDR3 is CASSSYRSDTQYF. For the CDR3, the DNA is TGCGCCAGCAGCTCCTATCGTTCAGATACGCAGTATTTT.

This clone appeared a single time. The chain employs TRBV7-2 and TRBJ2-1, with D perhaps TRBD2 (6 bases). The CDR3 runs to 13 residues. V gave up 5 bases and J gave up 14 bases, with 19 bases separating them. The germline CDR1 and CDR2 sequences are SGHTA and FQGNSA. The DNA for the CDR3 is TGTGCCAGCAGCCTCCGTCCAGACGGGGAGGAGTTCTTC. Amino acid sequence: CASSLRPDGEEFF. The variable domain in full, completed from reference TRBV7-2 and TRBJ2-1, reads GAGVSQSPSNKVTEKGKDVELRCDPISGHTALYWYRQSLGQGLEFLIYFQGNSAPDKSGLPSDRFSAERTGGSVSTLTIQRTQQEDSAVYLCASSLRPDGEEFFGPGTRLTVL.

The gene calls are TRBV11-2 and TRBJ2-5; D may be TRBD1 (5 bases). Germline CDR1 reads SGHAT; CDR2 reads FQNNGV. Trimming left V 6 bases short and J 4 bases short, with 21 bases between. The CDR3 is made up of 16 amino acids. The chain's CDR3 is CASSSESSAGIETQYF. The CDR3 nucleotides are TGTGCCAGCAGTTCCGAGAGTTCAGCAGGGATAGAGACCCAGTACTTC.

The chain employs TRBV6-5 and TRBJ1-1; 8 nucleotides agree with TRBD1. The CDR3 spans 15 residues. Per germline, CDR1 MNHEY and CDR2 SVGAGI. V gave up 0 bases and J gave up 3 bases; unmatched junction bases: 3. The CDR3 nucleotides read TGTGCCAGCAGTTACTCGGACAGGGTGGACACTGAAGCTTTCTTT. It yields the protein CASSYSDRVDTEAFF.

This rearrangement joins TRBV5-6 to TRBJ1-6; D call uncertain. CDR3 size: 12 residues. V lost 1 base, J lost 10 bases, and 6 bases lay in between. Per the germline V gene, CDR1 is SGHDT and CDR2 is YYEEEE. The DNA for the CDR3 is TGTGCCAGCAGCTTGAGCGAGTCACCCCTCCACTTT. Its protein is CASSLSESPLHF. The complete variable domain, with remaining parts taken from reference TRBV5-6 and TRBJ1-6, reads DAGVTQSPTHLIKTRGQQVTLRCSPKSGHDTVSWYQQALGQGPQFIFQYYEEEERQRGNFPDRFSGHQFPNYSSELNVNALLLGDSALYLCASSLSESPLHFGNGTRLTVT.

This clone occurred once. This chain joins TRBV19 and TRBJ2-7; D unclear. Germline loops: CDR1 LNHDA, CDR2 SQIVND (reference sequence). Trimming left V 3 bases short and J 3 bases short, with 15 bases between. There are 15 residues in the CDR3. This CDR3 is CASSISNPTGYEQYF. CDR3 DNA sequence: TGTGCCAGTAGTATTAGCAACCCCACGGGCTACGAGCAGTACTTC.

V is TRBV7-9 and J is TRBJ2-3, with D hard to call. This CDR3 spans 15 amino acids. CDR1 SEHNR and CDR2 FQNEAQ come from the germline V gene (reference sequence). V lost 1 base, J lost 2 bases, and 10 bases lay in between. The CDR3 loop reads CASSLGGANTDTQYF. CDR3 bases: TGTGCCAGCAGCTTAGGTGGAGCTAACACAGATACGCAGTATTTT.

The table lists this clone with a count of one. V usage is TRBV7-3 and J usage is TRBJ2-7; 11 bases are a match to TRBD2. Per germline, CDR1 SGHTA and CDR2 FQGTGA. The CDR3 has 15 amino acids. The V segment lost 5 bases and the J segment 2 bases; nucleotides outside the gene matches: 5. In DNA, the CDR3 is TGTGCCAGCAGCGTACTAGCGGGGGCAGCCTACGAGCAGTACTTC. Its translation: CASSVLAGAAYEQYF. Supplemented by reference TRBV7-3 and TRBJ2-7, the full variable domain reads GAGVSQTPSNKVTEKGKYVELRCDPISGHTALYWYRQSLGQGPEFLIYFQGTGAADDSGLPNDRFFAVRPEGSVSTLKIQRTERGDSAVYLCASSVLAGAAYEQYFGPGTRLTVT.

The V and J genes are TRBV6-5 and TRBJ1-1; a weak D match, TRBD1 (5 bases). Trimming stripped 0 bases from V and 2 bases from J, with 13 bases between. Germline values: CDR1 MNHEY, CDR2 SVGAGI. The CDR3 loop spans 16 amino acids. The CDR3 DNA follows: TGTGCCAGCAGTTACTCGCCCCTGACAGTTAACACTGAAGCTTTCTTT. As protein: CASSYSPLTVNTEAFF.

V gene TRBV9 combines with J gene TRBJ1-2; TRBD1 agrees at 7 bases. Trimming at V came to 0 bases and at J to 6 bases, leaving 5 bases not matched to a gene. Germline values: CDR1 SGDLS, CDR2 YYNGEE. The CDR3 covers 14 residues. The CDR3 nucleotides read TGTGCCAGCAGCGTAGGACAGGGTCAGGATGGCTACACCTTC. Residues: CASSVGQGQDGYTF.

In DNA, the CDR3 is TGTGCCAGCAGTGAGGGGGGATTTTGGCAGCCCCAGCATTTT. Its translation: CASSEGGFWQPQHF. The chain combines TRBV25-1 with TRBJ1-5; perhaps TRBD1 as D (5 bases). Germline V gene lookup returns CDR1 MGHDK and CDR2 SYGVNS. The V end lost 3 bases, the J end lost 7 bases, and 13 bases lay between the germline ends. CDR3 length: 14 amino acids.

This rearrangement joins TRBV28 to TRBJ2-1, with D possibly matching TRBD2 (5 bases). V lost 5 bases and J lost 8, with 10 bases in between. Germline CDR1 is MDHEN and CDR2 is SYDVKM. This CDR3 is built from 12 residues. The CDR3 sequence: CASSIAKDEQFF. The CDR3 DNA reads TGTGCCAGCAGTATAGCGAAGGATGAGCAGTTCTTC.

The chain couples TRBV4-3 to TRBJ2-6; tentatively, D is TRBD2 (5 bases). The V end lost 1 base, the J end lost 0 bases, and 13 bases lay between the germline ends. The CDR3 runs 18 residues. Germline CDR1 LGHNA, CDR2 YSLEER. The CDR3 coding sequence is TGCGCCAGCAGCCAAGGGGCCGGACTTAGCTCTGGGGCCAACGTCCTGACTTTC. This gives the protein CASSQGAGLSSGANVLTF.

V gene TRBV7-2 combines with J gene TRBJ2-1, with D maybe TRBD2 (6 bases). The CDR3 has 16 residues. With 5 bases removed from V and 7 bases from J, the gap between germline ends came to 21 bases. The germline gives CDR1 SGHTA, CDR2 FQGNSA. CDR3 in amino acids: CASSLGPAEGRNEQFF. The CDR3 bases are TGTGCCAGCAGCCTAGGCCCGGCGGAGGGCAGGAATGAGCAGTTCTTC.